The text below deals with one T cell receptor (beta chain). What it binds is not known. TCRdb reprocessed the reads via MiXCR and lists one record per CDR3 protein. Of some 920,000 distinct CDR3 sequences listed, 30% to 40% are singletons. The data were obtained in a study of T cell repertoires in cytomegalovirus infection. Study information: Matching HLA type and CMV infection were both indicated by public TCR beta signatures.

Germline loops: CDR1 SGHTA, CDR2 FQGTGA. The CDR3 runs to 16 residues. The ends lost 2 bases at V and 4 bases at J; junction bases unmatched: 9. General study points: Clonotype analysis showed dominance of the ex vivo response by HLA-C-restricted CMV-specific TCR beta clonotypes. Totalled public TCR beta family frequency picked out people who carried CMV plus the relevant HLA.

Sequences were derived from cultured CD8+ T cells from PBMCs, sampled from culture after CMV antigen stimulation. This TCR derives from a human donor in good health (CMV status not recorded). Some clones in this sample may be carry-over from other donors' samples. V gene TRBV7-3 combines with J gene TRBJ2-3; 7 bases match TRBD2. The CDR3 DNA sequence: TGTGCCAGCAGCTTAGGCCCAGGGAGGGATGCAGATACGCAGTATTTT. Its protein is CASSLGPGRDADTQYF. Using reference TRBV7-3 and TRBJ2-3 for the parts outside the CDR3, the full variable domain is GAGVSQTPSNKVTEKGKYVELRCDPISGHTALYWYRQSLGQGPEFLIYFQGTGAADDSGLPNDRFFAVRPEGSVSTLKIQRTERGDSAVYLCASSLGPGRDADTQYFGPGTRLTVL.